This TCR beta chain was sequenced for a study of blood T cell repertoires in COVID-19. Across the whole study: Some COVID-19 samples were acute and others convalescent; all came from the United States, Italy and Spain. PBMCs, B-cell-depleted T cells, or T cells provided the cDNA or gDNA that made up the material.

Method: immunoSEQ multiplex PCR; TCRdb's copy keeps in-frame clones and lacks some. The data hold roughly 32,000 clones, with around 87% observed a single time. Sequenced material: peripheral blood. The clonotype originates from a man aged 60-69 years with active COVID-19.

The CDR3 sequence: CSVETGPMAFF. The CDR3, as DNA: TGCAGCGTTGAAACTGGGCCGATGGCTTTCTTT. V is TRBV29-1 and J is TRBJ1-1, with no clear D. The V gene lost 2 bases and the J gene lost 11 bases, with 12 bases spanning the gap. Germline values: CDR1 SQVTM, CDR2 ANQGSEA. The CDR3 has 11 amino acids.